This entry is about one T cell receptor (beta chain). The target antigen is unknown. The treatment here: oral pan-JAK inhibitor, 5-10 mg twice daily. The data originate from a study of CD8+ T cells in alopecia areata. General observations from the study: Patients shared TCRs less clearly than mice did, possibly for HLA-related reasons.

Sequencing templates came from extracted RNA that was reverse transcribed into cDNA. Sequencing used immunoSEQ multiplex PCR; TCRdb keeps in-frame clones, though not all of them. There are over 150,000 clones in the sample; 53% occur only once, and about 10% lies in the top ten. V lost 3 bases and J lost 7; bases outside the gene matches: 5. Germline V gene sequence: CDR1 MNHEY, CDR2 SMNVEV (reference sequence). This CDR3 is built from 14 residues. This chain connects TRBV27 to TRBJ2-2, with 7 positions matching TRBD1. The sample consisted of CD8+ T cells sorted from blood, taken at week 24, from a patient treated with tofacitinib. This TCR was sampled from a human donor with alopecia areata. The CDR3 spells CASSLRGGFGELFF. The CDR3 DNA follows: TGTGCCAGCAGTTTGCGAGGGGGCTTCGGGGAGCTGTTTTTT.